This is a list of T cell receptor beta chains from one sample in a study of cytomegalovirus exposure and HLA in healthy donors. TCRdb's copy holds only in-frame clones and misses some; the assay was immunoSEQ multiplex PCR. The sample shows fewer than 90,000 clones, approximately 84% of them seen only once. The sequencing input was PBMCs. These receptor sequences come from a woman aged 18 to 35 in good health and CMV-seropositive. CDR3s leave out the opening cysteine and the closing phenylalanine or tryptophan.

TRBV10-2,ASSDTLSSYEQY
TRBV6-5,ASSFTTGVGNTIY
TRBV14,ASSPLGQESLRDGGYT
TRBV7-2,ASSLGQGTYEQY
TRBV4-1,ASSPPRSSYEQY
TRBV13,ASSLGQGIGNYGYT
TRBV4-2,ASSQGTSGGTYEQY
TRBV6-6,ASSPGTNNEQF
TRBV28,ASSSVNTEAF
TRBV30,AWSVRLWDRQY
TRBV6-5,ASSLAGQSYEQY
TRBV5-1,ASSLGTGENTEAF
TRBV19,ASTREWGDRTGELF
TRBV7-9,ASSFSKNTGELF
TRBV5-4,ASSSQTYQETQY
TRBV19,ASSIGGQSPQPQH
TRBV27,ASSVRGGSYEQY
TRBV4-2,ASSHAPGQGAPTSYGYT
TRBV19,ASSRDREYSPLH
TRBV11-2,ASSPGGGVDYGYT
TRBV5-6,ASSWVQGVNLGNEKLF
TRBV7-2,ASSPGQNTEAF
TRBV18,ASSPPGGLAGANVLT
TRBV27,ASSLWGGVATYGYT
TRBV5-1,ASSLESGVGGNTIY
TRBV20-1,SASEETQY
TRBV10-3,AISESWSGTNEKLF
TRBV5-1,ASSLGGQNQPQH
TRBV15,ATSRAWTRDQPQH
TRBV29-1,SVEEVSGQSTDTQY
TRBV13,ASSSRAQGADETQY
TRBV7-9,ASSRGTTTNYGYT
TRBV5-4,ASSPTPGTANYGYT
TRBV19,ASSLSGTAYSNQPQH
TRBV19,ASRGGTYNSPLH
TRBV9,ASSAGTGPNSPLH
TRBV5-1,ASSLVAGGTDTQY
TRBV5-1,ASSLGGRDSDTQY
TRBV7-8,ASSLGVVASGEKLF
TRBV2,ASIGGSGYT
TRBV19,ASSFRDRDSNQPQH
TRBV28,ASSLALTGTGERETQY
TRBV2,ASSVSTEKLF